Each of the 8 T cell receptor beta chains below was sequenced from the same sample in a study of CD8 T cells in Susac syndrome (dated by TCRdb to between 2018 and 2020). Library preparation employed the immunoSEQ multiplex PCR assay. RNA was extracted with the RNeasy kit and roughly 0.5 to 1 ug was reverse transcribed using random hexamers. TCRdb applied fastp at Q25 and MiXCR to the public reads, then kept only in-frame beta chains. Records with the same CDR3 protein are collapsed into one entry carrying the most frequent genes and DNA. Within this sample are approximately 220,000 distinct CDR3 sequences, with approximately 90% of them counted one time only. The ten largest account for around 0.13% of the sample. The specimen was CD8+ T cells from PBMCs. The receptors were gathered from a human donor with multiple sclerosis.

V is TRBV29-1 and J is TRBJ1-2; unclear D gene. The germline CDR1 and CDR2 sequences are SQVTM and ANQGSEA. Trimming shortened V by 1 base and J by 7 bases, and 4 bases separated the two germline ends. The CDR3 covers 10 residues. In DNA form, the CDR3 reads TGCAGCGTTGAAGGGGGTGGCTACACCTTC. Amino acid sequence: CSVEGGGYTF.

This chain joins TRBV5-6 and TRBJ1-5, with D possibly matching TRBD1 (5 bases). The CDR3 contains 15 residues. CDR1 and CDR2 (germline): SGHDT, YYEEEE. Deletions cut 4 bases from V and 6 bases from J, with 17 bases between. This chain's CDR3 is CASSRTPGASQPQHF. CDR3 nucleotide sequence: TGTGCCAGCAGCCGAACTCCCGGGGCCAGTCAGCCCCAGCATTTT.

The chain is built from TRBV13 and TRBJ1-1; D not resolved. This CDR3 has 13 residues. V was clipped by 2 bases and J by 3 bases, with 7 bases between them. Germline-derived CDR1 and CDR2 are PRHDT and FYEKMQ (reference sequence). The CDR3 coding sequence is TGTGCCAGCAGCTTACAGGCAGACACTGAAGCTTTCTTT. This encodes CASSLQADTEAFF.

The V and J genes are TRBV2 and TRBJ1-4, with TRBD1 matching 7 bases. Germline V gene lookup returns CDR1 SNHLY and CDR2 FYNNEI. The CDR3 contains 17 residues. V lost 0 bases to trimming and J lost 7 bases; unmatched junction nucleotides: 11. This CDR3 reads CASSEAREGAQGEKLFF. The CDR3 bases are TGTGCCAGCAGTGAAGCGCGGGAGGGGGCGCAAGGTGAAAAACTGTTTTTT.

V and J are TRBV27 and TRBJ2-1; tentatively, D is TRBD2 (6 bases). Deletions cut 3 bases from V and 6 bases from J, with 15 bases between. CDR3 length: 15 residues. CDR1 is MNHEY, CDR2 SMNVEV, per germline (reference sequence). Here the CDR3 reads CASSFGGGAFNEQFF. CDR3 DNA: TGTGCCAGCAGTTTCGGGGGTGGCGCTTTCAATGAGCAGTTCTTC.

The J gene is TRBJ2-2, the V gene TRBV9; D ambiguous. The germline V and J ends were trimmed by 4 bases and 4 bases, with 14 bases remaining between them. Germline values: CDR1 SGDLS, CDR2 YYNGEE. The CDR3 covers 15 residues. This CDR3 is CASSLGWGSTGELFF. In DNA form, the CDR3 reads TGTGCCAGCAGCCTCGGCTGGGGAAGCACCGGGGAGCTGTTTTTT.

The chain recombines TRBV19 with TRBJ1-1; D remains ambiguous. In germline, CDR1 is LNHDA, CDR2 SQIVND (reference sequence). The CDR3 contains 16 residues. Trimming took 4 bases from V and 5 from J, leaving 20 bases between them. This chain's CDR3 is CASSKRRAGVDTEAFF. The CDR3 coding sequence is TGTGCCAGTAGTAAACGGAGGGCCGGGGTGGATACTGAAGCTTTCTTT.

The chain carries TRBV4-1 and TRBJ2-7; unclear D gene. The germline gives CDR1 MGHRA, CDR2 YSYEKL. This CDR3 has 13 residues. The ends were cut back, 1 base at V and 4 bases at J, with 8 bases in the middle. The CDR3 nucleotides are TGCGCCAGCAGCCAAGGGTTACCTTACGAGCAGTACTTC. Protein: CASSQGLPYEQYF.